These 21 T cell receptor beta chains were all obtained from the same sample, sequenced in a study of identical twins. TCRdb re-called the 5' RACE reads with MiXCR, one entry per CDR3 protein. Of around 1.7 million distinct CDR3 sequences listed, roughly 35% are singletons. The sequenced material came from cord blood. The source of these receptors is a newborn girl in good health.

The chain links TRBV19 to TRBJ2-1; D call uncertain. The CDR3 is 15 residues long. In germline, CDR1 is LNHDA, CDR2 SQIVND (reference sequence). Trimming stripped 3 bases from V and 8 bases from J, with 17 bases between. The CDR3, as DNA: TGTGCCAGTAGTATCCGTCCGGCTTCGGCGGATGAGCAGTTCTTC. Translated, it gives CASSIRPASADEQFF. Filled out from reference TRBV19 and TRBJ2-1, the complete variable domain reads DGGITQSPKYLFRKEGQNVTLSCEQNLNHDAMYWYRQDPGQGLRLIYYSQIVNDFQKGDIAEGYSVSREKKESFPLTVTSAQKNPTAFYLCASSIRPASADEQFFGPGTRLTVL.

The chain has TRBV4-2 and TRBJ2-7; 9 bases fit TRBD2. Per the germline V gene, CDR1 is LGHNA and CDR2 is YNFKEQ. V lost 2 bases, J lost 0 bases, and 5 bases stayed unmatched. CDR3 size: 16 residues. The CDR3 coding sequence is TGTGCCAGCAGCCAACTAGCGGGAAAGAGCTCCTACGAGCAGTACTTC. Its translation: CASSQLAGKSSYEQYF.

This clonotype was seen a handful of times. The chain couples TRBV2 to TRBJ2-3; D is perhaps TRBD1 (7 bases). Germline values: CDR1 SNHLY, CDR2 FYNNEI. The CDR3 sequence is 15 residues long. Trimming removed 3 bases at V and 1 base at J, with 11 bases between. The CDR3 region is CASSDGGGGTDTQYF. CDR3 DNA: TGTGCCAGCAGTGATGGAGGGGGCGGCACAGATACGCAGTATTTT. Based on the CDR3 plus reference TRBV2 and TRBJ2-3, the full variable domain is EPEVTQTPSHQVTQMGQEVILRCVPISNHLYFYWYRQILGQKVEFLVSFYNNEISEKSEIFDDQFSVERPDGSNFTLKIRSTKLEDSAMYFCASSDGGGGTDTQYFGPGTRLTVL.

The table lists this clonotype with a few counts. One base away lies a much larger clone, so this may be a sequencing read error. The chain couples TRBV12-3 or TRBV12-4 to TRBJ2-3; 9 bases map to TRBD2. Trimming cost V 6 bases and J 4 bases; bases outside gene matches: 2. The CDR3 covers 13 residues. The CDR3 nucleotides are TGTGCCAGCAGGACTAGCGGCTCAGATACGCAGTATTTT. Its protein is CASRTSGSDTQYF.

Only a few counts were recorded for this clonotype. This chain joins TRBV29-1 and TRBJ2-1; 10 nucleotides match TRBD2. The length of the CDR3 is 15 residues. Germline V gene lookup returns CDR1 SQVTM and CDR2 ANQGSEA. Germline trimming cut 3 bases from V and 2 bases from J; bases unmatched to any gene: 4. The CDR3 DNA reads TGCAGCGTTGACGTCCTAGCGGGAGCCTACAATGAGCAGTTCTTC. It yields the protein CSVDVLAGAYNEQFF.

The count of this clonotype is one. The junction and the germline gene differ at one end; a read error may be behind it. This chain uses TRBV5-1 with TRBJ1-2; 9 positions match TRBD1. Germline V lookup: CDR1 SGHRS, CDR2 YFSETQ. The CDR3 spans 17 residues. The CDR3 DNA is TGCGCCAGCAGATATCACGTGGGGACAGGGCGAAACTATGGCCACACCTTC. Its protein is CASRYHVGTGRNYGHTF.

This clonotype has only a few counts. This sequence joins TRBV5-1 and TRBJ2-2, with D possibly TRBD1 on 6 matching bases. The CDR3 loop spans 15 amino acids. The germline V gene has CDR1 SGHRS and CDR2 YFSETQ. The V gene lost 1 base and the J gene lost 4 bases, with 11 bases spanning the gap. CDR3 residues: CASSLTGKGTGELFF. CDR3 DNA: TGCGCCAGCAGCTTGACAGGGAAGGGCACCGGGGAGCTGTTTTTT.

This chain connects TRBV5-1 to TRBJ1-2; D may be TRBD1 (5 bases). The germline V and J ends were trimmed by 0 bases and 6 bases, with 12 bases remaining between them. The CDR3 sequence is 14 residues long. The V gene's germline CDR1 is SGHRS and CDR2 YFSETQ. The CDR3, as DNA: TGCGCCAGCAGCTTGGAGGGTCAGGGTAATGGCTACACCTTC. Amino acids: CASSLEGQGNGYTF.

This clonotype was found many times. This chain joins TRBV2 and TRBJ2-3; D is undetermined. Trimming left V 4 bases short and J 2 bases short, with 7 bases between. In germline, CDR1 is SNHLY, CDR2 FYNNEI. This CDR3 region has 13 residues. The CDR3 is CASSADNTDTQYF. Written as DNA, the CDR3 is TGTGCCAGCAGTGCCGATAACACAGATACGCAGTATTTT.

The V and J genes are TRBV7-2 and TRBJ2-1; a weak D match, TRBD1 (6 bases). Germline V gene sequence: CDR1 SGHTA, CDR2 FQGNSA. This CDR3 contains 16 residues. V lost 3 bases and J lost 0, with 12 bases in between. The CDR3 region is CASSFRGGVSYNEQFF. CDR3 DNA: TGTGCCAGCAGCTTCAGGGGTGGGGTCTCCTACAATGAGCAGTTCTTC.

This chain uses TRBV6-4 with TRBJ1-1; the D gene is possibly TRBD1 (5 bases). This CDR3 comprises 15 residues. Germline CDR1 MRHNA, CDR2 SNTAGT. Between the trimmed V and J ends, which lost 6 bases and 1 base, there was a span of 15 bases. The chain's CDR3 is CASSDPGPENTEAFF. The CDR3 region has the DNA TGTGCCAGCAGCGACCCGGGACCGGAGAACACTGAAGCTTTCTTT.

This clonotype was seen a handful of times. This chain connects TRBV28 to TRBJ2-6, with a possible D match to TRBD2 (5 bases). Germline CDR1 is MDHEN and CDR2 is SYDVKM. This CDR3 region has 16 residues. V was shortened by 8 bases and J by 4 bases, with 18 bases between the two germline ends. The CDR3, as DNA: TGTGCCAGCGGAGGACCAACAGATTTAGGGGCCAACGTCCTGACTTTC. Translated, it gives CASGGPTDLGANVLTF.

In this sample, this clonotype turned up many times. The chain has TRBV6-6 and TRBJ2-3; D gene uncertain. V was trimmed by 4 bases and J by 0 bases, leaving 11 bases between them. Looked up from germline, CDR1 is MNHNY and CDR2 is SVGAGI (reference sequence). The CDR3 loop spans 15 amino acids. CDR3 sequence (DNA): TGTGCCAGCAGTTCTAGGGCACCCAGCACAGATACGCAGTATTTT. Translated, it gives CASSSRAPSTDTQYF.

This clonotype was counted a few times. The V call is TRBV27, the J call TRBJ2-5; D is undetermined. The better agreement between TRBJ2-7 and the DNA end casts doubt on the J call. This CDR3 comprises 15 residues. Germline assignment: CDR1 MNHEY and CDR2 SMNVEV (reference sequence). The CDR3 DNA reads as TGTGCCAGCAGACAGACACAATACAAAGGGTACGAGCAGTACTTC. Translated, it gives CASRQTQYKGYEQYF.

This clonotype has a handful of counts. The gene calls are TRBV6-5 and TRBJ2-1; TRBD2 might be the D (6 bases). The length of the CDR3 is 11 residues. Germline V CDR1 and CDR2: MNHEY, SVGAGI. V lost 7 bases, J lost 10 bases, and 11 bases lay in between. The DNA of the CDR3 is TGTGCCAGCACCCAAGGGAGGGAGCAGTTCTTC. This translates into CASTQGREQFF.

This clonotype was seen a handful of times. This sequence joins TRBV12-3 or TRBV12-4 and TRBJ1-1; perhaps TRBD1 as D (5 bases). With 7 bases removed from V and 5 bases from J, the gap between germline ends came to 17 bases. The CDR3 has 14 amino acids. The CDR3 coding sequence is TGTGCCAGCACCATGGGGGTGACGAGGACTGAAGCTTTCTTT. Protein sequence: CASTMGVTRTEAFF.

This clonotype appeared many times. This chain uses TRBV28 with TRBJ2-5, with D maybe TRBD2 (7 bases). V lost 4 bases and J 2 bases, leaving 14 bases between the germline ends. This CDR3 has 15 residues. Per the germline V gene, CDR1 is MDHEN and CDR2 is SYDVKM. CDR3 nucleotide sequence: TGTGCCAGCAGTTGGGGAGCGGGACAACAAGAGACCCAGTACTTC. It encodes CASSWGAGQQETQYF.

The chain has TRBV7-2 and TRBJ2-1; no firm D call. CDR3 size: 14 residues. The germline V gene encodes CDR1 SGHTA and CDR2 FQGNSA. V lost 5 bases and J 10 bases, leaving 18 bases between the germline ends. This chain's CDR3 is CASSAGLQVEEQFF. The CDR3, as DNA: TGTGCCAGCAGCGCAGGATTGCAGGTCGAAGAGCAGTTCTTC.

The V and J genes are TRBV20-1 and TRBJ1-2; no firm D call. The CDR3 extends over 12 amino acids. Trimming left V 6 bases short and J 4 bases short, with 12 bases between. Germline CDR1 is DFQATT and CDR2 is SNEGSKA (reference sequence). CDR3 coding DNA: TGCAGTGCGTTCGACACAACCTATGGCTACACCTTC. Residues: CSAFDTTYGYTF.

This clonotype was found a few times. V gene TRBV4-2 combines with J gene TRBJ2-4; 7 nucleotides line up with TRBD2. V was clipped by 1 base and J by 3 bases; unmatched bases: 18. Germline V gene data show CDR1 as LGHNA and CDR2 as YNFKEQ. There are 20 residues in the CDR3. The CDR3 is CASSQGGGIGGRSDKNIQYF. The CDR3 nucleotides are TGTGCCAGCAGCCAAGGGGGGGGGATTGGTGGGCGTAGCGACAAAAACATTCAGTACTTC.

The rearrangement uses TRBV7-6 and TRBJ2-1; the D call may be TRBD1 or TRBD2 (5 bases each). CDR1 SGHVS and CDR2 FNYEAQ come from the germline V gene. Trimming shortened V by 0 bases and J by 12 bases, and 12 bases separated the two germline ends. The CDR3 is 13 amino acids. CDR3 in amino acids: CASSLAGDLAQFF. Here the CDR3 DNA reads TGTGCCAGCAGCTTAGCGGGGGACCTCGCGCAGTTCTTC.